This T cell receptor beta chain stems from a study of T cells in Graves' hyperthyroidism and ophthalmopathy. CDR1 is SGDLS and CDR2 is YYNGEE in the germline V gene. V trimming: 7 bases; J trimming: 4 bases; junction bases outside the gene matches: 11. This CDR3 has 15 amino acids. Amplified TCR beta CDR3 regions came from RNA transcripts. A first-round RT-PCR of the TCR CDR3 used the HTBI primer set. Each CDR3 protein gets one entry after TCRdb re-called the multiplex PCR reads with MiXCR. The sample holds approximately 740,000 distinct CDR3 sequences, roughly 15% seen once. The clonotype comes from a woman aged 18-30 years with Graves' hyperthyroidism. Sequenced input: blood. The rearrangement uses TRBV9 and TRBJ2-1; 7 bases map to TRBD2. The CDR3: CASRHGASGYNEQFF. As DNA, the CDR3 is TGTGCCAGCCGACATGGGGCTAGCGGATACAATGAGCAGTTCTTC. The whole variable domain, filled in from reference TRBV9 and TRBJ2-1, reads DSGVTQTPKHLITATGQRVTLRCSPRSGDLSVYWYQQSLDQGLQFLIQYYNGEERAKGNILERFSAQQFPDLHSELNLSSLELGDSALYFCASRHGASGYNEQFFGPGTRLTVL.